The entry below describes one TCR beta chain. Its target is not known. The germline V gene has CDR1 SGHKS and CDR2 YYEKEE (reference sequence). Trimming pared 0 bases from V and 7 bases from J, leaving 11 bases between. The CDR3 has 13 amino acids. Researchers ran the PCR with 60 Vbeta and 13 Jbeta primers. Clones were sequenced by immunoSEQ multiplex PCR, and TCRdb holds only the in-frame ones, with some missing. Here the sample spans roughly 150,000 clones, around 80% being singletons. These data originate in a study of cytomegalovirus exposure and HLA in healthy donors. Findings of the study overall: Rarity characterized most TCR sequences, yet some public TCRs appeared in many donors. Reports showed the classifier diagnosing cytomegalovirus status with high specificity and sensitivity. In vitro testing confirmed a few CMV-associated chains as specific for CMV antigens.

The donors comprised healthy bone marrow donors. The origin of this receptor is a man aged 35-49 years in good health and CMV-seropositive. This sequence joins TRBV5-5 and TRBJ2-7; TRBD2 is a possible D gene (5 bases). Sequencing used PBMCs. CDR3 residues: CASSLDLAREQYF. CDR3 sequence (DNA): TGTGCCAGCAGCTTGGATCTAGCTAGGGAGCAGTACTTC.